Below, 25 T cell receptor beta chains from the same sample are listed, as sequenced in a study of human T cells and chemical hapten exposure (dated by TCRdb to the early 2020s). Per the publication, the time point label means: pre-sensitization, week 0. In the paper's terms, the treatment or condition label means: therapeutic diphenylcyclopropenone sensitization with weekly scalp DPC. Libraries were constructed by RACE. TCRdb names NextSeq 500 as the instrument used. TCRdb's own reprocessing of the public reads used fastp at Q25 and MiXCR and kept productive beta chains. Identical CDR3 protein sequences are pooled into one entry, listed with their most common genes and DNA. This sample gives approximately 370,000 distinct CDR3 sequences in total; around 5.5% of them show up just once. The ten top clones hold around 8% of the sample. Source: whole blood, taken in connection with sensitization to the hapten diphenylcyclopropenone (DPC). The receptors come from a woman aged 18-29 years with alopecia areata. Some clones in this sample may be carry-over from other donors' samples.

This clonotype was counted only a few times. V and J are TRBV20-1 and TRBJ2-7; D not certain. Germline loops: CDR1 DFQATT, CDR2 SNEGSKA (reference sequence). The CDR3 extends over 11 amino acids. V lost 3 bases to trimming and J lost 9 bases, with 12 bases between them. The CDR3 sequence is CSASLSGLQYF. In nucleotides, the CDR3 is TGCAGTGCTAGCCTTTCGGGCTTGCAGTACTTC.

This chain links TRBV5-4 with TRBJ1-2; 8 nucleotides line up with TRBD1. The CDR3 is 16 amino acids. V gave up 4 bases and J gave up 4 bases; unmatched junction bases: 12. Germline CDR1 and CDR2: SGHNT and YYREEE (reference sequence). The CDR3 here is CASSPDRAEGPYGYTF. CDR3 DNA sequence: TGTGCCAGCAGCCCGGACAGGGCCGAGGGACCCTATGGCTACACCTTC.

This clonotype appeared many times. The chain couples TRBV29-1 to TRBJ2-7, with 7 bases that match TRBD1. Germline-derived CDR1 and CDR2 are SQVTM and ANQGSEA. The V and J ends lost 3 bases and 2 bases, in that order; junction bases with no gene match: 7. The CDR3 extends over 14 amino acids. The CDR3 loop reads CSVEARDSAYEQYF. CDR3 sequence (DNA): TGCAGCGTTGAGGCCCGGGACAGTGCCTACGAGCAGTACTTC.

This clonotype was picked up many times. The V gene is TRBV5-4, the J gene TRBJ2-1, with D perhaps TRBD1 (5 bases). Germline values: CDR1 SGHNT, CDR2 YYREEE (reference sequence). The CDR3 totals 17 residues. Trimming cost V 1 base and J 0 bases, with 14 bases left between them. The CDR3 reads CASSLTYDSFSYNEQFF. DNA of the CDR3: TGTGCCAGCAGCTTGACTTACGACAGCTTCTCCTACAATGAGCAGTTCTTC.

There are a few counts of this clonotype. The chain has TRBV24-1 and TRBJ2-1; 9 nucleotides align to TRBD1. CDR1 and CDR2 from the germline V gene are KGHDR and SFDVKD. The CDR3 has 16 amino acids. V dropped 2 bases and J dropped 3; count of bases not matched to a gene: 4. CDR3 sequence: CATSDSGTGFYNEQFF. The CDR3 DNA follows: TGTGCCACCAGTGATTCCGGGACAGGGTTCTACAATGAGCAGTTCTTC.

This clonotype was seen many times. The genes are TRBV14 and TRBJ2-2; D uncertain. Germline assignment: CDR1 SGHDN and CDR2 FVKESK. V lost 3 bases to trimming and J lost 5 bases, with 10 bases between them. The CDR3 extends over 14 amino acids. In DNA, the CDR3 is TGTGCCAGCAGCCAGAGCCTCAGGACCGGGGAGCTGTTTTTT. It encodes CASSQSLRTGELFF.

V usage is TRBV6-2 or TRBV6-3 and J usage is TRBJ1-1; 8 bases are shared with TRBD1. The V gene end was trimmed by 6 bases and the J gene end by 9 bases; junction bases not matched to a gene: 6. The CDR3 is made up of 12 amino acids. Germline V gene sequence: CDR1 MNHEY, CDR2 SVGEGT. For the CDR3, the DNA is TGTGCCAGCAGCCGGGGACAGGCCAAAGCTTTCTTT. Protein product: CASSRGQAKAFF.

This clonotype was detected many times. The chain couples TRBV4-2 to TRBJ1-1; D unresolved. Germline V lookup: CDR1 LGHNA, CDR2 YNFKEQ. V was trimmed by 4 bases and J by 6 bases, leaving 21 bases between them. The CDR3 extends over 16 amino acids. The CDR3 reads CASSPTIGGEVSEAFF. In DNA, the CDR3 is TGTGCCAGCAGCCCTACGATAGGCGGGGAAGTCTCTGAAGCTTTCTTT.

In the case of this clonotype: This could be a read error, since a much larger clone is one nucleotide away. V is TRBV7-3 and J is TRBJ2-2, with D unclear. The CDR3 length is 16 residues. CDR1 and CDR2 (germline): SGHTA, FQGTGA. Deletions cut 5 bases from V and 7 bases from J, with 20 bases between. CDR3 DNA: TGTGCCAGCAGCGCGCCCAGGCAGGTGGCAAACGGGGAGCTGTTTTTT. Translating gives CASSAPRQVANGELFF.

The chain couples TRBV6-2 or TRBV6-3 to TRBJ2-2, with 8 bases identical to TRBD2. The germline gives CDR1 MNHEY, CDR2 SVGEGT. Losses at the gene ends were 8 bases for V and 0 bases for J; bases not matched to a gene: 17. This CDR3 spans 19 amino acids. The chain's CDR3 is CASRGRLASQIANTGELFF. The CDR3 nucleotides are TGTGCCAGCCGTGGGAGACTAGCGTCCCAAATCGCGAACACCGGGGAGCTGTTTTTT.

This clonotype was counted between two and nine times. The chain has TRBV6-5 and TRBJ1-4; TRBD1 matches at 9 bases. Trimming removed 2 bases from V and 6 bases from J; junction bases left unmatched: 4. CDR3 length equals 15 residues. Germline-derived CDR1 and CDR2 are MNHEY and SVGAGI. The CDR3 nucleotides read TGTGCCAGCAGTTACAACCGGGACAGGGATGAAAAACTGTTTTTT. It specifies CASSYNRDRDEKLFF.

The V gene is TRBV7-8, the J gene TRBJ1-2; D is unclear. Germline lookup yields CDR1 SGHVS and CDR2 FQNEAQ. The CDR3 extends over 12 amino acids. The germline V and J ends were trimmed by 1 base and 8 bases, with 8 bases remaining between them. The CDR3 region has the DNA TGTGCCAGCAGCTTAGTTGGCGGCGGCTACACCTTC. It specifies CASSLVGGGYTF.

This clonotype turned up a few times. In nucleotides, the CDR3 is TGTGCCAGCAGTCCCCGGACTTTGCGAGGCTACACCTTC. This codes for CASSPRTLRGYTF. The chain joins TRBV27 to TRBJ1-2; unclear D gene. This CDR3 has 13 amino acids. Germline assignment: CDR1 MNHEY and CDR2 SMNVEV (reference sequence). The V end lost 5 bases, the J end lost 8 bases, and 15 bases lay between the germline ends.

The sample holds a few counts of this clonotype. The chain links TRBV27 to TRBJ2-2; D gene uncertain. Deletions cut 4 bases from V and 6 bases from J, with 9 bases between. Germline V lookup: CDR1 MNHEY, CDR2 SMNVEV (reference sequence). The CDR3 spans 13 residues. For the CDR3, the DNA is TGTGCCAGCAGTTCAGCCGCATCCGGGGAGCTGTTTTTT. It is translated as CASSSAASGELFF.

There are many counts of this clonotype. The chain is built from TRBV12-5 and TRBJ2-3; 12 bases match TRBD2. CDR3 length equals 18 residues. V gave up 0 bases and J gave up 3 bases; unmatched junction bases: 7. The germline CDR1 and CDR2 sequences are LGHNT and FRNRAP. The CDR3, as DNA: TGTGCTAGTGGTTTGGTACTAACTAGCGGGGGGTTTACAGATACGCAGTATTTT. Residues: CASGLVLTSGGFTDTQYF.

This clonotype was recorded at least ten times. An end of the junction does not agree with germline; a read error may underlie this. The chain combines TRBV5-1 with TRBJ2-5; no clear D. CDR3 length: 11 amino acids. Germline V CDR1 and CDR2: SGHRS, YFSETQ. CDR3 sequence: CASSLEETQYF. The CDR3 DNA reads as TGTGCCAGCAGCTTGGAAGAGACCCAGTACTTC.

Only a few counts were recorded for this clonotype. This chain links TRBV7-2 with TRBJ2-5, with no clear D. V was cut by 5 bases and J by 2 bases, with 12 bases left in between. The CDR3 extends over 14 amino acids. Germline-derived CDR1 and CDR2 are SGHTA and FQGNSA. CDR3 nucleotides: TGTGCCAGCAGCGACGGACCGAAACAAGAGACCCAGTACTTC. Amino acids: CASSDGPKQETQYF.

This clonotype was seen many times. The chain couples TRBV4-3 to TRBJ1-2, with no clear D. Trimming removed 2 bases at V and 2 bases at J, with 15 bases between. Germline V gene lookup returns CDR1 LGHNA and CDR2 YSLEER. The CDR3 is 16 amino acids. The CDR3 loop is CASSQQVAGPNYGYTF. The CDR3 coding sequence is TGCGCCAGCAGCCAACAGGTCGCCGGGCCGAACTATGGCTACACCTTC.

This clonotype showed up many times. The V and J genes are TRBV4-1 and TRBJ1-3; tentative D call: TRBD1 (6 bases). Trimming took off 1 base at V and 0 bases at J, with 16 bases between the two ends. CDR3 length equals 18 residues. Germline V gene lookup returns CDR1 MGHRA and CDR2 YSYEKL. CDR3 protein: CASSQGLPGQTSGNTIYF. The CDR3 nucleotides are TGCGCCAGCAGCCAAGGCCTCCCCGGACAGACCTCTGGAAACACCATATATTTT.

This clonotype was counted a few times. CDR3 residues: CASRGTEQETQYF. The CDR3 nucleotides are TGCGCCAGCCGAGGGACGGAGCAAGAGACCCAGTACTTC. The chain uses TRBV5-1 and TRBJ2-5, with D perhaps assigned TRBD1 or TRBD2 (5 bases each). The CDR3 extends over 13 amino acids. From germline, CDR1 is SGHRS and CDR2 YFSETQ. Trimming cost V 7 bases and J 2 bases, with 12 bases left between them.

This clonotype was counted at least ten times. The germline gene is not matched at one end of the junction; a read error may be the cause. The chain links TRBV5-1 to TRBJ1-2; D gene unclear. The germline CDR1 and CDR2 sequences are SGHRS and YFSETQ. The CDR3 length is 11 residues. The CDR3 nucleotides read TGTGCCAGCAGCTTAGACTATGGCTACACCTTC. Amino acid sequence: CASSLDYGYTF. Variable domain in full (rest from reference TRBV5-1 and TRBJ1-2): KAGVTQTPRYLIKTRGQQVTLSCSPISGHRSVSWYQQTPGQGLQFLFEYFSETQRNKGNFPGRFSGRQFSNSRSEMNVSTLELGDSALYLCASSLDYGYTFGSGTRLTVV.

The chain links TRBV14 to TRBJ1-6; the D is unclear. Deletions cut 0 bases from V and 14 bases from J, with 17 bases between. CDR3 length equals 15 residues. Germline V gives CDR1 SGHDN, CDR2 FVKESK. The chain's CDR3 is CASSQESQATRALHF. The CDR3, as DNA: TGTGCCAGCAGCCAAGAGAGCCAGGCGACCAGAGCCCTCCACTTT.

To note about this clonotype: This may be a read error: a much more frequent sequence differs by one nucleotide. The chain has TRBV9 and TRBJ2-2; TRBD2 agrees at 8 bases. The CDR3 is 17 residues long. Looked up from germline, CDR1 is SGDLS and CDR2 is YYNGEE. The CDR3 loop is CTSSVAGAGGLAGELFF. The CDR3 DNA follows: TGTACCAGCAGCGTAGCAGGCGCGGGGGGCCTCGCCGGGGAGCTGTTTTTT.

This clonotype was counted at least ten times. The CDR3 sequence: CASSSFSAHTEAFF. The CDR3 nucleotides are TGTGCCAGCAGCTCCTTCAGCGCGCACACTGAAGCTTTCTTT. The gene calls are TRBV6-2 or TRBV6-3 and TRBJ1-1; no firm D call. V lost 6 bases and J lost 3, with 14 bases in between. Germline V gene data show CDR1 as MNHEY and CDR2 as SVGEGT. This CDR3 contains 14 residues.

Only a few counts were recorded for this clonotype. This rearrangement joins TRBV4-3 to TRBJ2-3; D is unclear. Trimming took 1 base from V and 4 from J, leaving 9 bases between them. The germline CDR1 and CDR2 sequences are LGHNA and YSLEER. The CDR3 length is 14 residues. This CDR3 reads CASSQGNLADTQYF. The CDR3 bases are TGCGCCAGCAGCCAAGGGAATTTAGCAGATACGCAGTATTTT.